These T cell receptor beta chains were read from a single sample in a study of blood T cell repertoires in COVID-19. Data came from immunoSEQ multiplex PCR; TCRdb stores just in-frame clones and leaves some out. In the table there are 40,000 to 50,000 clones, 90% of which are singletons. The source material was peripheral blood. The source of these receptors is a man between 65 and 80 years old with active COVID-19. Both conserved end residues are part of each CDR3. D genes are given only for firm matches. Not all rows give a size; the values are once, few, many and, for expanded clones, a class.

len | j_gene | v_gene | d_gene | abundance | CDR3aa | CDR3nt
15 | TRBJ1-3 | TRBV2 | - | - | CASHSPVRTGNTIYF | TGTGCCAGCCACAGTCCCGTAAGAACTGGAAACACCATATATTTT
13 | TRBJ1-1 | TRBV7-2 | - | - | CASSLLRGTEAFF | TGTGCCAGCAGCTTATTAAGGGGGACTGAAGCTTTCTTT
18 | TRBJ2-1 | TRBV20-1 | - | - | CSASLFRGSGVPYNEQFF | TGCAGTGCTAGTTTATTTCGGGGATCGGGAGTACCCTACAATGAGCAGTTCTTC
17 | TRBJ2-7 | TRBV5-1 | TRBD2 | - | CASSLVQRGISADEQYF | TGCGCCAGCAGCTTGGTCCAGCGGGGGATATCAGCGGATGAGCAGTACTTC
16 | TRBJ2-1 | TRBV7-3 | TRBD2 | - | CASSPISGTDYNEQFF | TGTGCCAGCAGCCCGATTAGCGGGACCGATTACAATGAGCAGTTCTTC
13 | TRBJ1-5 | TRBV2 | - | once | CASGRGFNQPQHF | TGTGCCAGCGGACGGGGGTTTAATCAGCCCCAGCATTTT
18 | TRBJ2-5 | TRBV4-1 | TRBD2 | once | CASSQLYDSGGAWETQYF | TGCGCCAGCAGCCAACTATATGATAGCGGGGGGGCCTGGGAGACCCAGTACTTC
12 | TRBJ2-5 | TRBV7-2 | - | - | CASSLASRGQYF | TGTGCCAGCAGCTTAGCTAGCCGGGGCCAGTACTTC
13 | TRBJ1-6 | TRBV6-6 | - | - | CASSNYRDLSLHF | TGTGCCAGCAGTAATTACAGGGACCTATCCCTCCACTTT
16 | TRBJ2-5 | TRBV24-1 | TRBD1 | - | CATSDRGTGVGETQYF | TGTGCCACCAGTGACCGAGGGACAGGGGTAGGAGAGACCCAGTACTTC
14 | TRBJ1-5 | TRBV24-1 | - | - | CATSERREGQPQHF | TGTGCCACCAGTGAAAGAAGGGAGGGTCAGCCCCAGCATTTT
15 | TRBJ2-1 | TRBV27 | - | - | CASSLGSGSYNEQFF | TGTGCCAGCAGTTTAGGGAGTGGTTCCTACAATGAGCAGTTCTTC
16 | TRBJ2-1 | TRBV5-1 | TRBD2 | - | CASSFLVSGRDNEQFF | TGCGCCAGCAGCTTTCTAGTTAGCGGGAGGGACAATGAGCAGTTCTTC
19 | TRBJ2-3 | TRBV4-2 | TRBD2 | - | CASSQVYSGKGGLTDTQYF | TGTGCCAGCAGCCAAGTATATAGCGGGAAAGGGGGACTCACAGATACGCAGTATTTT
15 | TRBJ1-2 | TRBV18 | - | - | CASSPVLNTNYGYTF | TGTGCCAGCTCACCAGTCCTCAACACAAACTATGGCTACACCTTC
14 | TRBJ1-4 | TRBV5-1 | TRBD1 | - | CASSRGQGGEKLFF | TGCGCCAGCAGCCGGGGACAGGGCGGGGAAAAACTGTTTTTT
14 | TRBJ2-4 | TRBV11-2 | TRBD2 | - | CASSWGLDENIQYF | TGTGCCAGCAGCTGGGGACTAGATGAAAACATTCAGTACTTC
13 | TRBJ1-1 | TRBV29-1 | - | - | CSVEVVFRAEAFF | TGCAGCGTTGAAGTAGTCTTCAGGGCTGAAGCTTTCTTT
13 | TRBJ2-7 | TRBV18 | - | - | CASSLGQPLEQYF | TGTGCCAGCTCACTTGGACAGCCTCTCGAGCAGTACTTC
14 | TRBJ2-5 | TRBV5-1 | TRBD1 | - | CASSSVDRGETQYF | TGCGCCAGCAGCTCAGTAGACAGGGGGGAGACCCAGTACTTC
15 | TRBJ2-7 | TRBV9 | TRBD1 | - | CASSVGDSNSYEQYF | TGTGCCAGCAGCGTAGGGGACAGCAACTCCTACGAGCAGTACTTC
14 | TRBJ2-5 | TRBV5-1 | - | - | CASSFSRRKETQYF | TGCGCCAGCAGCTTTTCCAGGAGGAAAGAGACCCAGTACTTC
15 | TRBJ2-5 | TRBV18 | - | - | CASSPFRGNRETQYF | TGTGCCAGCTCCCCGTTTCGGGGGAATAGAGAGACCCAGTACTTC
15 | TRBJ2-7 | TRBV20-1 | - | - | CSASPWGYSSYEQYF | TGCAGTGCTAGTCCTTGGGGCTACAGCTCCTACGAGCAGTACTTC
16 | TRBJ1-1 | TRBV19 | TRBD1 | - | CASSIDRGRGDPEAFF | TGTGCCAGTAGTATAGATAGGGGCAGGGGGGACCCTGAAGCTTTCTTT
15 | TRBJ2-7 | TRBV7-2 | TRBD1 | - | CASSIYTGQSYEQYF | TGTGCCAGCAGCATATATACGGGACAGTCCTACGAGCAGTACTTC
15 | TRBJ2-1 | TRBV28 | TRBD2 | - | CASSGPGGAYNEQFF | TGTGCCAGCAGTGGCCCCGGGGGGGCTTACAATGAGCAGTTCTTC
15 | TRBJ2-4 | TRBV7-2 | - | - | CASSSGGTAKNIQYF | TGTGCCAGCAGCTCCGGCGGGACGGCCAAAAACATTCAGTACTTC
15 | TRBJ1-1 | TRBV2 | - | - | CASSGAPRREVEAFF | TGTGCCAGCAGTGGGGCCCCTCGAAGGGAGGTCGAAGCTTTCTTT
16 | TRBJ2-7 | TRBV6-1 | TRBD2 | - | CASSEELAGVNHEQYF | TGTGCCAGCAGTGAAGAACTAGCGGGAGTAAACCACGAGCAGTACTTC
15 | TRBJ1-5 | TRBV5-8 | TRBD1 | - | CASSSTGGSGQPQHF | TGTGCCAGCAGCTCTACAGGGGGCTCGGGACAGCCCCAGCATTTT
14 | TRBJ2-7 | TRBV6-5 | TRBD2 | - | CASSVAGAGYEQYF | TGTGCCAGCAGCGTAGCGGGAGCTGGTTACGAGCAGTACTTC
12 | TRBJ2-7 | TRBV6-5 | - | - | CASRDSSYEQYF | TGTGCCAGCAGGGACAGCTCCTACGAGCAGTACTTC
16 | TRBJ2-1 | TRBV7-3 | TRBD2 | few | CASSFFPGGNYNEQFF | TGTGCCAGCAGCTTTTTTCCGGGGGGGAACTACAATGAGCAGTTCTTC
16 | TRBJ1-1 | TRBV6-6 | - | - | CASSYFASRANTEAFF | TGTGCCAGCAGTTATTTCGCCTCGAGGGCGAACACTGAAGCTTTCTTT
13 | TRBJ2-2 | TRBV27 | - | once | CASRHGVPGELFF | TGTGCCAGCAGGCACGGGGTTCCCGGGGAGCTGTTTTTT
13 | TRBJ2-5 | TRBV12-3/TRBV12-4 | - | - | CASRRDSQETQYF | TGTGCCAGCAGGCGGGACAGCCAAGAGACCCAGTACTTC
15 | TRBJ2-1 | TRBV6-5 | TRBD2 | - | CASSPGTSGSNEQFF | TGTGCCAGCAGTCCCGGGACTAGCGGGAGTAATGAGCAGTTCTTC
16 | TRBJ2-6 | TRBV19 | - | - | CASSIGSGNGANVLTF | TGTGCCAGTAGTATAGGGTCCGGGAACGGGGCCAACGTCCTGACTTTC
16 | TRBJ2-3 | TRBV4-2 | - | - | CASSQDSQVLADTQYF | TGTGCCAGCAGCCAAGATTCCCAGGTTTTAGCAGATACGCAGTATTTT
12 | TRBJ2-7 | TRBV7-8 | - | - | CASSLVSREQYF | TGTGCCAGCAGCTTAGTGTCCCGGGAGCAGTACTTC
12 | TRBJ1-1 | TRBV18 | - | - | CASSLHRDEAFF | TGTGCCAGCTCACTACACAGGGACGAAGCTTTCTTT
15 | TRBJ2-2 | TRBV9 | - | once | CASSVDPGSTGELFF | TGTGCCAGCAGCGTAGACCCGGGGTCGACCGGGGAGCTGTTTTTT
14 | TRBJ1-4 | TRBV5-1 | - | - | CASSLSARLEKLFF | TGCGCCAGCAGCTTGTCCGCCCGCCTAGAAAAACTGTTTTTT
14 | TRBJ2-7 | TRBV6-6 | TRBD1 | - | CASSDPGQYYEQYF | TGTGCCAGCAGTGACCCGGGACAGTACTACGAGCAGTACTTC
13 | TRBJ2-1 | TRBV30 | TRBD2 | once | CASQGSGTNEQFF | TGTGCCTCTCAGGGTAGCGGGACGAATGAGCAGTTCTTC
16 | TRBJ2-3 | TRBV4-1 | TRBD2 | - | CASSGGLAGGSDTQYF | TGCGCCAGCAGTGGGGGACTAGCGGGAGGATCAGATACGCAGTATTTT
13 | TRBJ2-7 | TRBV7-2 | - | - | CASSPDGAYEQYF | TGTGCCAGCAGCCCGGACGGGGCCTACGAGCAGTACTTC
14 | TRBJ1-2 | TRBV6-5 | - | - | CASSRGGGRDGYTF | TGTGCCAGCAGCCGCGGGGGGGGGCGAGATGGCTACACCTTC
16 | TRBJ2-3 | TRBV3-1/TRBV3-2 | TRBD2 | - | CASGTGTSGSVDTQYF | TGTGCCAGTGGAACCGGGACTAGCGGGAGTGTGGATACGCAGTATTTT
12 | TRBJ1-1 | TRBV3-1/TRBV3-2 | - | - | CASSHVNTEAFF | TGTGCCAGCAGCCACGTGAACACTGAAGCTTTCTTT
15 | TRBJ1-2 | TRBV18 | TRBD1 | - | CASSPMTGAHYGYTF | TGTGCCAGCTCACCTATGACAGGGGCTCACTATGGCTACACCTTC
16 | TRBJ2-5 | TRBV3-1/TRBV3-2 | TRBD2 | - | CASSQRASGRLETQYF | TGTGCCAGCAGCCAACGGGCTAGCGGGAGGTTAGAGACCCAGTACTTC